The 25 T cell receptor beta chains reported below all come from one sample, sequenced in a study of blood T cells in healthy people across ages. A second about 6 to 12 cycle PCR used barcoded and J-beta primers. TCRdb itself ran the 5' RACE reads through MiXCR, one entry per CDR3 protein. Among 1.5 million to 2 million distinct CDR3 sequences, about two fifths were seen once, and the ten largest hold 20% to 25%. Material: blood. These receptors were taken from a human donor in good health.

The J gene is TRBJ2-3, the V gene TRBV12-3 or TRBV12-4; perhaps TRBD2 as D (6 bases). The CDR3 contains 18 residues. The germline V and J ends were trimmed by 3 bases and 0 bases, with 19 bases remaining between them. This CDR3 is CASSFSPPSVASTDTQYF. CDR3 nucleotide sequence: TGTGCCAGCAGTTTCAGTCCTCCTAGCGTCGCTAGCACAGATACGCAGTATTTT.

V usage is TRBV20-1 and J usage is TRBJ2-5, with 10 nucleotides matching TRBD2. Germline lookup yields CDR1 DFQATT and CDR2 SNEGSKA (reference sequence). The CDR3 length is 15 residues. The ends lost 3 bases at V and 5 bases at J; junction bases unmatched: 9. CDR3 sequence: CSARDSGGTGETQYF. In DNA, the CDR3 is TGCAGTGCTAGGGATAGCGGGGGGACCGGGGAGACCCAGTACTTC.

Regarding this clonotype: Without the conserved terminal phenylalanine or tryptophan, this CDR3 likely stems from a read error. The chain couples TRBV4-2 to TRBJ2-5; 7 positions agree with TRBD1. Germline assignment: CDR1 LGHNA and CDR2 YNFKEQ. The CDR3 contains 16 residues. J was trimmed by 11 bases and V by 0 bases; bases with no gene match: 15. The CDR3 region has the DNA TGTGCCAGCAGCCAAGACTCGGACAGGAAGTACAATGAGCAGTACTCC. Encoded protein: CASSQDSDRKYNEQYS.

Only a few counts were recorded for this clonotype. This chain connects TRBV29-1 to TRBJ2-7; no clear D. Trimming shortened V by 1 base and J by 0 bases, and 7 bases separated the two germline ends. Germline V gene sequence: CDR1 SQVTM, CDR2 ANQGSEA. This CDR3 comprises 13 residues. Here the CDR3 DNA reads TGCAGCGTTGAAGGGCAGAGCTCCTACGAGCAGTACTTC. Amino acids: CSVEGQSSYEQYF.

This clonotype was seen a few times. The chain recombines TRBV6-6 with TRBJ2-7; no clear D. Germline V gives CDR1 MNHNY, CDR2 SVGAGI (reference sequence). V lost 6 bases and J lost 5, with 26 bases in between. The CDR3 runs to 17 residues. CDR3 sequence: CASSHSGARQAYHEQYF. CDR3 DNA sequence: TGTGCCAGCAGCCACTCCGGAGCCAGGCAGGCGTACCACGAGCAGTACTTC.

There are a few counts of this clonotype. This may stem from a read error, because a much larger clone lies one nucleotide away. This chain joins TRBV13 and TRBJ2-7; weak D call: TRBD2 (7 bases). The DNA end lines up better with TRBJ2-5; the J call may be wrong. The V gene's germline CDR1 is PRHDT and CDR2 FYEKMQ (reference sequence). The CDR3 is 14 amino acids. CDR3 loop: CASSSNREGGTQYF. The CDR3 DNA reads TGTGCCAGCAGCTCCAACAGGGAGGGGGGGACCCAGTACTTC.

This chain connects TRBV20-1 to TRBJ1-2; no reliable D call. The CDR3 is 16 residues long. Trimming removed 6 bases at V and 4 bases at J, with 24 bases between. CDR1 is DFQATT, CDR2 SNEGSKA, per germline (reference sequence). The CDR3 reads CSASLPGPNLGYGYTF. CDR3 sequence (DNA): TGCAGTGCCTCTTTACCTGGGCCGAACCTGGGCTATGGCTACACCTTC.

This clonotype was seen many times. The chain links TRBV11-3 to TRBJ2-1, with TRBD2 matching over 8 bases. Germline V gives CDR1 SGHNT, CDR2 YENEEA. This CDR3 spans 17 amino acids. Trimming took 1 base from V and 6 from J; bases not matched to a gene: 11. The CDR3 DNA reads TGTGCCAGCAGCTTAGTTTCGAGCGGGGGTTTCAGCAATGAGCAGTTCTTC. Protein sequence: CASSLVSSGGFSNEQFF.

This clonotype was found a few times. The gene calls are TRBV6-2 or TRBV6-3 and TRBJ2-1, with TRBD1 matching 9 bases. This CDR3 is 16 amino acids long. Germline CDR1 and CDR2: MNHEY and SVGEGT. The V and J ends lost 5 bases and 0 bases, in that order; junction bases with no gene match: 5. In DNA, the CDR3 is TGTGCCAGCAGTCCCTACAGGGGGCTCTCCTACAATGAGCAGTTCTTC. Amino acids: CASSPYRGLSYNEQFF.

This clonotype showed up just a few times. The V and J genes are TRBV12-3 or TRBV12-4 and TRBJ1-4; 10 positions match TRBD1. V trimming: 7 bases; J trimming: 0 bases; junction bases outside the gene matches: 8. This CDR3 is built from 17 residues. The CDR3 region is CASTLDRGGATNEKLFF. CDR3 DNA sequence: TGTGCCAGCACCCTGGACAGGGGGGGTGCAACTAATGAAAAACTGTTTTTT.

The chain employs TRBV7-2 and TRBJ1-5, with 11 bases aligning to TRBD1. Germline V gene sequence: CDR1 SGHTA, CDR2 FQGNSA. This CDR3 is 15 amino acids long. Trimming removed 5 bases from V and 8 bases from J; junction bases left unmatched: 8. This chain's CDR3 is CASSQGTGGYEPQHF. Written as DNA, the CDR3 is TGTGCCAGCAGCCAGGGGACAGGGGGATATGAGCCCCAGCATTTT.

V is TRBV12-3 or TRBV12-4 and J is TRBJ2-1, with D maybe TRBD2 (5 bases). V lost 3 bases, J lost 0 bases, and 9 bases lay in between. This CDR3 has 15 amino acids. CDR3 in amino acids: CASSFRAASYNEQFF. The DNA for the CDR3 is TGTGCCAGCAGTTTCCGAGCGGCCTCCTACAATGAGCAGTTCTTC.

This clonotype has ten or more counts. This chain joins TRBV20-1 and TRBJ1-4; D unclear. The CDR3 extends over 14 amino acids. The V end lost 3 bases, the J end lost 3 bases, and 11 bases lay between the germline ends. Germline V CDR1 and CDR2: DFQATT, SNEGSKA (reference sequence). CDR3 sequence reads: CSARSPGANEKLFF. CDR3 nucleotides: TGCAGTGCTAGGAGTCCCGGGGCTAATGAAAAACTGTTTTTT.

The count of this clonotype is one. V is TRBV19 and J is TRBJ2-6; D may match TRBD1 or TRBD2 (5 bases each). V lost 4 bases and J 1 base, leaving 11 bases between the germline ends. Germline CDR1 and CDR2: LNHDA and SQIVND (reference sequence). The CDR3 runs 16 residues. This CDR3 is CASSTAGRSGANVLTF. As DNA, the CDR3 is TGTGCCAGTAGTACCGCAGGGAGATCTGGGGCCAACGTCCTGACTTTC.

This clonotype was recorded a few times. The CDR3: CASSPTGQRYEQYF. CDR3 nucleotide sequence: TGTGCCAGCAGCCCCACGGGACAGCGCTACGAGCAGTACTTC. The chain joins TRBV9 to TRBJ2-7; 7 bases map to TRBD1. This CDR3 is 14 amino acids long. V was pared by 4 bases and J by 3 bases, with 7 bases of the junction left unmatched. Germline V gene sequence: CDR1 SGDLS, CDR2 YYNGEE.

This chain links TRBV24-1 with TRBJ1-2, with D possibly matching TRBD1 (6 bases). The V end lost 3 bases, the J end lost 8 bases, and 9 bases lay between the germline ends. Looked up from germline, CDR1 is KGHDR and CDR2 is SFDVKD. The CDR3 spans 12 residues. CDR3 DNA: TGTGCCACCAGTGATGCAGGGGCGGGCTACACCTTC. Its protein product is CATSDAGAGYTF.

Remarks on this clonotype: Given the absence of the conserved phenylalanine or tryptophan at the CDR3 end, a read error is likely. The chain has TRBV11-1 and TRBJ2-3; 7 bases map to TRBD2. This CDR3 contains 15 residues. Germline lookup yields CDR1 SGHAT and CDR2 FQDESV (reference sequence). Trimming cost V 0 bases and J 3 bases; bases outside gene matches: 3. The CDR3 nucleotides read TGTGCCAGCAGCTTAGCGCGGGGGTGGACAGATACGCAGTATTCT. Amino acid sequence: CASSLARGWTDTQYS.

The chain carries TRBV5-1 and TRBJ2-1; D might be TRBD1 (6 bases). Trimming cost V 0 bases and J 4 bases, with 8 bases left between them. In germline, CDR1 is SGHRS, CDR2 YFSETQ. This CDR3 is built from 14 residues. This chain's CDR3 is CASSLVGQYNEQFF. In DNA, the CDR3 is TGCGCCAGCAGCTTGGTCGGACAGTACAATGAGCAGTTCTTC. Full variable domain (rest looked up from reference TRBV5-1 and TRBJ2-1): KAGVTQTPRYLIKTRGQQVTLSCSPISGHRSVSWYQQTPGQGLQFLFEYFSETQRNKGNFPGRFSGRQFSNSRSEMNVSTLELGDSALYLCASSLVGQYNEQFFGPGTRLTVL.

This clonotype was seen a handful of times. The V call is TRBV4-1, the J call TRBJ1-2; D gene unclear. Trimming pared 4 bases from V and 4 bases from J, leaving 13 bases between. The CDR3 runs 14 residues. Germline CDR1 MGHRA, CDR2 YSYEKL. The CDR3 loop is CASSPSPKFYGYTF. The DNA of the CDR3 is TGCGCCAGCAGCCCCTCCCCCAAATTCTATGGCTACACCTTC.

This clonotype has more than one count but fewer than ten. The chain is built from TRBV20-1 and TRBJ1-2, with TRBD1 matching over 8 bases. Germline assignment: CDR1 DFQATT and CDR2 SNEGSKA (reference sequence). The CDR3 contains 13 residues. With 4 bases clipped from V and 3 bases from J, the junction kept 4 bases outside the gene matches. The CDR3 nucleotides are TGCAGTGCTACGCCGGGACAGGACTATGGCTACACCTTC. It is translated as CSATPGQDYGYTF.

This clonotype was counted only a few times. V usage is TRBV20-1 and J usage is TRBJ2-1, with D possibly called TRBD1 or TRBD2 (5 bases each). Per germline, CDR1 DFQATT and CDR2 SNEGSKA (reference sequence). V lost 6 bases and J lost 0, with 18 bases in between. The CDR3 is 16 residues long. The CDR3 loop is CSAHETGPSSYNEQFF. In nucleotides, the CDR3 is TGCAGTGCCCATGAAACGGGGCCTAGCTCCTACAATGAGCAGTTCTTC.

This clonotype has just a few counts. The J gene is TRBJ1-1, the V gene TRBV6-6; D gene uncertain. Germline V lookup: CDR1 MNHNY, CDR2 SVGAGI (reference sequence). This CDR3 has 14 residues. Deletions cut 7 bases from V and 7 bases from J, with 19 bases between. The CDR3 loop reads CASTPGRVSNEAFF. CDR3 sequence (DNA): TGTGCCAGCACCCCCGGAAGAGTATCGAATGAAGCTTTCTTT.

Remarks on this clonotype: One end of the junction does not line up with germline, which may come from a read error. This chain joins TRBV5-5 and TRBJ2-2; D may be TRBD2 (5 bases). Germline V lookup: CDR1 SGHKS, CDR2 YYEKEE (reference sequence). There are 16 residues in the CDR3. In DNA form, the CDR3 reads TGTGCCGGCAGCTTGCACCAGCGGTCGAACACCGGGGAGCTGTTTTTT. Encoded protein: CAGSLHQRSNTGELFF.

J is TRBJ2-5 and V is TRBV10-3; 10 nucleotides align to TRBD1. Per the germline V gene, CDR1 is ENHRY and CDR2 is SYGVKD. Trimming took 0 bases from V and 0 from J; bases not matched to a gene: 4. The CDR3 is 17 amino acids. Here the CDR3 reads CAISESQGQGYQETQYF. For the CDR3, the DNA is TGTGCCATCAGTGAGTCGCAGGGACAGGGGTACCAAGAGACCCAGTACTTC.

With respect to this clonotype: Just one base apart from a much larger clone, this may be a read error. The chain uses TRBV28 and TRBJ1-2, with D unclear. Per the germline V gene, CDR1 is MDHEN and CDR2 is SYDVKM. CDR3 size: 12 residues. Between the trimmed V and J ends, which lost 4 bases and 8 bases, there was a span of 11 bases. The CDR3 here is CASSSGMRGYTF. In DNA form, the CDR3 reads TGTGCCAGCAGTTCCGGGATGAGGGGCTACACCTTC.